This record covers a single TCR beta chain. Antigen: not known. This entry is derived from a study of glioma-infiltrating T cells after dendritic cell vaccination. Study-level background: Dendritic cell vaccination trial patients had either newly diagnosed or recurrent glioblastoma.

Selection required adequate fresh-frozen tumor tissue plus more than two years' survival data. Findings and caveats of the study: Only a small number of patients had complete blood and tumor samples.

Per germline, CDR1 SGHNT and CDR2 YYREEE (reference sequence). Trimming stripped 0 bases from V and 3 bases from J, with 9 bases between. The CDR3 consists of 14 residues. The primer mix had 60 V beta and 13 J beta primers. Libraries were prepared by immunoSEQ multiplex PCR; TCRdb keeps only in-frame clonotypes and omits some of them. The table shows approximately 90,000 clones, with over 65% occurring only once. This chain uses TRBV5-4 with TRBJ2-5; no firm D call. The sequence was collected from a human donor with glioblastoma. Sequences were derived from blood, sampled before dendritic cell vaccination. This chain's CDR3 is CASSLGPREETQYF. The CDR3 DNA follows: TGTGCCAGCAGCTTGGGCCCCCGGGAAGAGACCCAGTACTTC.